This T cell receptor beta chain was identified during a study of blood T cell repertoires in COVID-19. CDR1 MNHNS and CDR2 SASEGT come from the germline V gene. CDR3 length: 13 residues. Trimming shortened V by 3 bases and J by 2 bases, and 8 bases separated the two germline ends. Participants were placed into cohorts based on the clinical history they reported. TCRdb keeps only in-frame clones here, not all; method: immunoSEQ multiplex PCR. The table has roughly 360,000 clones, 80% to 90% seen once. The chain is built from TRBV6-1 and TRBJ2-7; D possibly corresponds to TRBD2 (5 bases). This clonotype was obtained from a man aged 25 to 45 who had recovered from COVID-19. The sample taken for sequencing was PBMCs or T cells enriched from blood (not recorded which). CDR3 bases: TGTGCCAGCAGTGATTCGGGGACCTACGAGCAGTACTTC. Its translation: CASSDSGTYEQYF.